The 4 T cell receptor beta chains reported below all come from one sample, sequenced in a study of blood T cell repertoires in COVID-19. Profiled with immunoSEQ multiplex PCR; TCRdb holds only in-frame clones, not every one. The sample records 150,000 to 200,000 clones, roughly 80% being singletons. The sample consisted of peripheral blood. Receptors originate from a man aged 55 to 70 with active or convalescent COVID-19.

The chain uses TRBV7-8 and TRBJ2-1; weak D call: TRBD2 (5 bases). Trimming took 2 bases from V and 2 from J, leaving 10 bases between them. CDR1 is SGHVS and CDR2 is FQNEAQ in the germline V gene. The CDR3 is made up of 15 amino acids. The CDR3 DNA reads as TGTGCCAGCAGCTTAACAGCGGAGACCTACAATGAGCAGTTCTTC. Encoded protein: CASSLTAETYNEQFF.

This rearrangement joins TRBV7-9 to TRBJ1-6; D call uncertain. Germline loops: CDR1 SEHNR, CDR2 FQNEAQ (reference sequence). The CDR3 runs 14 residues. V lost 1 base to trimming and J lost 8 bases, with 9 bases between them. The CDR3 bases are TGTGCCAGCAGCTTAGGGGAGGGATATTCACCCCTCCACTTT. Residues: CASSLGEGYSPLHF.

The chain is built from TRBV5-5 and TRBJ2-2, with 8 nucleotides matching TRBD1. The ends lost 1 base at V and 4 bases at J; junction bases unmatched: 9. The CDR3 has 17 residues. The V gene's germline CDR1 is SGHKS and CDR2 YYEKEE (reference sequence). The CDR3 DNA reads TGTGCCAGCAGCTTGAACCCCGGACAGGGTGGCACCGGGGAGCTGTTTTTT. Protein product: CASSLNPGQGGTGELFF. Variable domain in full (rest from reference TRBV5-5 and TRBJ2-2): DAGVTQSPTHLIKTRGQQVTLRCSPISGHKSVSWYQQVLGQGPQFIFQYYEKEERGRGNFPDRFSARQFPNYSSELNVNALLLGDSALYLCASSLNPGQGGTGELFFGEGSRLTVL.

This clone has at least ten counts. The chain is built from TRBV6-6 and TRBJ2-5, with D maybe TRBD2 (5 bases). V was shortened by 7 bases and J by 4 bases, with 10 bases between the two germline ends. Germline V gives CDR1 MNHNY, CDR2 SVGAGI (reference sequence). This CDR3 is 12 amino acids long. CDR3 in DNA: TGTGCCAGCACTGCGGGTTCAGAGACCCAGTACTTC. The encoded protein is CASTAGSETQYF.